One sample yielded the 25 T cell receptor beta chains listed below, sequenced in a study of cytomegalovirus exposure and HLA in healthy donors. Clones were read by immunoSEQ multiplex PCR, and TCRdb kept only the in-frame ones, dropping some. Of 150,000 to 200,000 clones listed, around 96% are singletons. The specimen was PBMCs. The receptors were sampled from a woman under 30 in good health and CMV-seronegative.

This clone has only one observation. For the CDR3, the DNA is TGTGCCAGCAGCTTTGGACAGGGCGTCGAGCAGTACTTC. Encoded protein: CASSFGQGVEQYF. V is TRBV5-4 and J is TRBJ2-7; 8 bases map to TRBD1. The V segment lost 2 bases and the J segment 6 bases; nucleotides outside the gene matches: 4. The CDR3 runs 13 residues. Germline CDR1 and CDR2: SGHNT and YYREEE (reference sequence).

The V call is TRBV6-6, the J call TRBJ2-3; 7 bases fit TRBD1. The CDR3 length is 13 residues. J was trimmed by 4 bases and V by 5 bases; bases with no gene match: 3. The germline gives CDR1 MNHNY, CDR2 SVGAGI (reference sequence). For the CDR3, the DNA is TGTGCCAGCAGTAACGACAGGGCAGATACGCAGTATTTT. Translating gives CASSNDRADTQYF.

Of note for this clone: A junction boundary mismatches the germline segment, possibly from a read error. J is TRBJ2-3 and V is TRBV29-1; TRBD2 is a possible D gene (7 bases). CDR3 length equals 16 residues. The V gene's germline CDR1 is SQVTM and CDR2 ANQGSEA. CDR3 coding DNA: TGCAGCGTCGAAGACTTTAGGGGGGGGGTCACAGATACGCAGTATTTT. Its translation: CSVEDFRGGVTDTQYF.

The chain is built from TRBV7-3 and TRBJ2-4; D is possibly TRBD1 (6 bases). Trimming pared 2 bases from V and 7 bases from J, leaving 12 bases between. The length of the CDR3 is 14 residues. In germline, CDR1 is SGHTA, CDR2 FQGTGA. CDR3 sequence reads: CASSLSRTDNIQYF. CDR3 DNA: TGTGCCAGCAGCTTATCCCGGACAGATAACATTCAGTACTTC.

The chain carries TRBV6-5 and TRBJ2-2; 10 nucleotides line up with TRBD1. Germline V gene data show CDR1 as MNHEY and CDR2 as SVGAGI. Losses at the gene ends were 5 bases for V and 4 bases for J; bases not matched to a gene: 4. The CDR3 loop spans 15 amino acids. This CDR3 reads CASSIDRGLTGELFF. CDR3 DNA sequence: TGTGCCAGCAGTATTGACAGGGGGCTCACCGGGGAGCTGTTTTTT.

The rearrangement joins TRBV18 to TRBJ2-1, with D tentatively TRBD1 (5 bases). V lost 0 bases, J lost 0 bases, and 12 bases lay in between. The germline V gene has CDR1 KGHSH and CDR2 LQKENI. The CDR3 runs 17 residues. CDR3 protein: CASSPPSRVSSYNEQFF. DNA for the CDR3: TGTGCCAGCTCACCACCTTCCAGGGTAAGCTCCTACAATGAGCAGTTCTTC.

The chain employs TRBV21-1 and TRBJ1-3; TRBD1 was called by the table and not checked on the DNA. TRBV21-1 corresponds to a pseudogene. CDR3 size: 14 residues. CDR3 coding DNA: TGTGCCAGCAGCAGCGGCCTTTCAGGGAACACCATATATTTT. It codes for CASSSGLSGNTIYF.

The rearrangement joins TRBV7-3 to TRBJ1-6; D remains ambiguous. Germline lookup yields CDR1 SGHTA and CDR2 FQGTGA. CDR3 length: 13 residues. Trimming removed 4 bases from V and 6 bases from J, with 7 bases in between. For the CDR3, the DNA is TGTGCCAGCAGCTCCAACAGTAATTCACCCCTCCACTTT. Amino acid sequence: CASSSNSNSPLHF.

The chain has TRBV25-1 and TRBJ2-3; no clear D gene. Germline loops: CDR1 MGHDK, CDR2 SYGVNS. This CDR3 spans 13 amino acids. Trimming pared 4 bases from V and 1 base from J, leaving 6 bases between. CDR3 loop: CASSVPGTDTQYF. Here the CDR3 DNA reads TGTGCCAGCAGTGTACCGGGCACAGATACGCAGTATTTT.

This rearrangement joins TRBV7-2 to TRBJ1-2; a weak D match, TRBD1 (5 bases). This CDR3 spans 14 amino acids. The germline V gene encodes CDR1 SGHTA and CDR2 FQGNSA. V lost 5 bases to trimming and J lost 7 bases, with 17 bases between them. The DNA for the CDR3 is TGTGCCAGCAGCCCCGGTTTTTCAGGGCTTGGCTACACCTTC. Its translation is CASSPGFSGLGYTF.

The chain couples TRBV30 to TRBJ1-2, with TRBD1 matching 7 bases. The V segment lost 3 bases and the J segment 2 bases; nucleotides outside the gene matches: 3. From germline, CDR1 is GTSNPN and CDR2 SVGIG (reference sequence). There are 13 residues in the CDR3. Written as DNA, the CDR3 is TGTGCCTGGAGCGAGACAGGGAACTATGGCTACACCTTC. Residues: CAWSETGNYGYTF.

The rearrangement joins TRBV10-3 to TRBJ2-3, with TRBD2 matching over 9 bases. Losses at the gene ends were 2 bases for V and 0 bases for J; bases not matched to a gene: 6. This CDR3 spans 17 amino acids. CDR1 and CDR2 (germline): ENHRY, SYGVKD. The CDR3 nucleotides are TGTGCCATCAGTGAGGGTAGCGGGGGAACTAGCACAGATACGCAGTATTTT. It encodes CAISEGSGGTSTDTQYF.

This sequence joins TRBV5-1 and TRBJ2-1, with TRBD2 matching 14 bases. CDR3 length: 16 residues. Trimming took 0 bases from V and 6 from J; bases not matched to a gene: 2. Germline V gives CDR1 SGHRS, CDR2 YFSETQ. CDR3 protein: CASSLEGLAGANEQFF. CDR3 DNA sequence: TGCGCCAGCAGCTTGGAGGGACTAGCGGGGGCCAATGAGCAGTTCTTC. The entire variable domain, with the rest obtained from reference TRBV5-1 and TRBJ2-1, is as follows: KAGVTQTPRYLIKTRGQQVTLSCSPISGHRSVSWYQQTPGQGLQFLFEYFSETQRNKGNFPGRFSGRQFSNSRSEMNVSTLELGDSALYLCASSLEGLAGANEQFFGPGTRLTVL.

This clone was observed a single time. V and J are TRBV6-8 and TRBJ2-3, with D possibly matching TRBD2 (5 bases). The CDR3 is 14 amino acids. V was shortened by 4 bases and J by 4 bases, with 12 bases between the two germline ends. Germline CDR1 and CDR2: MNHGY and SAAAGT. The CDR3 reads CASSFGLFSDTQYF. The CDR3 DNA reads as TGTGCCAGCAGTTTCGGACTCTTCTCAGATACGCAGTATTTT.

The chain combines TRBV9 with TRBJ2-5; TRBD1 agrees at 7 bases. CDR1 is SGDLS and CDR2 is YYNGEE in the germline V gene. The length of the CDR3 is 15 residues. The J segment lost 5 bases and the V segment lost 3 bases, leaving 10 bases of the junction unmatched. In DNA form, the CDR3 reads TGTGCCAGCAGCGCCAGCACAGGGGCTCTGGAGACCCAGTACTTC. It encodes CASSASTGALETQYF.

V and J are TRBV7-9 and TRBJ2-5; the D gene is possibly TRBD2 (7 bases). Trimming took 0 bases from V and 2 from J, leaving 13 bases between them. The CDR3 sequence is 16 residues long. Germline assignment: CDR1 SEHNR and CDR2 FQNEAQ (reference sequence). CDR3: CASSLAYRGGQETQYF. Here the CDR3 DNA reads TGTGCCAGCAGCTTAGCGTATAGGGGGGGGCAAGAGACCCAGTACTTC.

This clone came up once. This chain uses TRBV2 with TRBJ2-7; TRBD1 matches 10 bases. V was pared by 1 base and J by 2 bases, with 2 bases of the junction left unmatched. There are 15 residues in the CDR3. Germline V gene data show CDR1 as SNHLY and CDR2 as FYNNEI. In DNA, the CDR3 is TGTGCCAGCAGTGAAGAGGGACAGGGGACCTACGAGCAGTACTTC. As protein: CASSEEGQGTYEQYF.

In nucleotides, the CDR3 is TGTGCCACCAGGGCCGGGACAGGAGAGACCCAGTACTTC. As protein: CATRAGTGETQYF. This chain joins TRBV27 and TRBJ2-5; 8 bases agree with TRBD1. The length of the CDR3 is 13 residues. Germline trimming cut 10 bases from V and 4 bases from J; bases unmatched to any gene: 8. CDR1 MNHEY and CDR2 SMNVEV come from the germline V gene (reference sequence).

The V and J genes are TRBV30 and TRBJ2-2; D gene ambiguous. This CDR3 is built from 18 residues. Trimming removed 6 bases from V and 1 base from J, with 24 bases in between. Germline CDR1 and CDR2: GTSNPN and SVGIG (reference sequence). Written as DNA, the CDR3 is TGTGCCTGTACCTCATTGTGGTTACTCCGCCAGAACACCGGGGAGCTGTTTTTT. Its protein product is CACTSLWLLRQNTGELFF.

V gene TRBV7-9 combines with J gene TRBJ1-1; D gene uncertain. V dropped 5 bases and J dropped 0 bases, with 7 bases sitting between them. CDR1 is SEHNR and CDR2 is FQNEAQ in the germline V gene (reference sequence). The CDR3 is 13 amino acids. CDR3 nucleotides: TGTGCCAGCAGCCCCCACATGAACACTGAAGCTTTCTTT. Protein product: CASSPHMNTEAFF.

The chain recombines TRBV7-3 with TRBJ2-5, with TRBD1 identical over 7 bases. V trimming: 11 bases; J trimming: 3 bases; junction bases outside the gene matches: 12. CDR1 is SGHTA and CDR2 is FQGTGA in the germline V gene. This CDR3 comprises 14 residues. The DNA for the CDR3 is TGTGCCCGCTTAATCGGACAGGCCGAAGAGACCCAGTACTTC. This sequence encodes CARLIGQAEETQYF.

The CDR3 loop reads CASSVGAVGGYEQYF. The DNA of the CDR3 is TGTGCCAGTAGTGTTGGAGCGGTTGGAGGGTACGAGCAGTACTTC. This sequence joins TRBV19 and TRBJ2-7; tentative D call: TRBD2 (6 bases). V was pared by 5 bases and J by 4 bases, with 18 bases between. CDR1 and CDR2 from the germline V gene are LNHDA and SQIVND (reference sequence). This CDR3 is built from 15 residues. The variable domain in full, completed from reference TRBV19 and TRBJ2-7, reads DGGITQSPKYLFRKEGQNVTLSCEQNLNHDAMYWYRQDPGQGLRLIYYSQIVNDFQKGDIAEGYSVSREKKESFPLTVTSAQKNPTAFYLCASSVGAVGGYEQYFGPGTRLTVT.

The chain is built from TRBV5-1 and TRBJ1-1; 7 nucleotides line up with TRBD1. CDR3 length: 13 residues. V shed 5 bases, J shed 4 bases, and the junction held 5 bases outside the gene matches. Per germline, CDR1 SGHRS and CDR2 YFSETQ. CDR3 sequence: CASRQGLGTEAFF. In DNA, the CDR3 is TGCGCCAGCAGACAGGGGCTTGGCACTGAAGCTTTCTTT.

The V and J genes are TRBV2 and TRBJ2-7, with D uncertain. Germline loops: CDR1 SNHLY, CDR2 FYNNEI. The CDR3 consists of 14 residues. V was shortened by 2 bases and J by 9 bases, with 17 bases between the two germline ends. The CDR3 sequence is CASSESGHDTVQYF. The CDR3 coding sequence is TGTGCCAGCAGTGAAAGTGGGCACGACACTGTGCAGTACTTC.

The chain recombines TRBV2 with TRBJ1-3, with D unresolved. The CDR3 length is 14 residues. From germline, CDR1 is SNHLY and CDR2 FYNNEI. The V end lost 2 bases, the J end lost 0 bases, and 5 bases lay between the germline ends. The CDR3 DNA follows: TGTGCCAGCAGTGAAACGGGCTCTGGAAACACCATATATTTT. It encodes CASSETGSGNTIYF.